These 26 T cell receptor beta chains were all obtained from the same sample, sequenced in a study of T cell responses to AZD1222 COVID-19 vaccine. The method was immunoSEQ multiplex PCR; TCRdb's version includes in-frame clones alone and lacks a portion of them. The table has about 76,000 clones, roughly 88% seen once; the top ten hold roughly 10%. Specimen: peripheral blood, collected on day 0 of AZD1222 vaccination. The receptors were sampled from an adult in good health.

This clone was observed a handful of times. The rearrangement uses TRBV4-2 and TRBJ2-1; D remains unclear. This CDR3 comprises 15 residues. CDR1 is LGHNA and CDR2 is YNFKEQ in the germline V gene. The V end lost 1 base, the J end lost 2 bases, and 9 bases lay between the germline ends. The chain's CDR3 is CASSQVTATYNEQFF. The CDR3 region has the DNA TGTGCCAGCAGCCAAGTTACAGCAACCTACAATGAGCAGTTCTTC.

The gene calls are TRBV5-1 and TRBJ1-6; D remains ambiguous. This CDR3 region has 14 residues. The V end lost 2 bases, the J end lost 7 bases, and 10 bases lay between the germline ends. Germline loops: CDR1 SGHRS, CDR2 YFSETQ. In DNA form, the CDR3 reads TGCGCCAGCAGCTTTGAGCCGACAAATTCACCCCTCCACTTT. Its protein product is CASSFEPTNSPLHF.

This chain uses TRBV5-1 with TRBJ2-7, with unresolved D. Germline V gene sequence: CDR1 SGHRS, CDR2 YFSETQ. The CDR3 has 13 residues. The ends were cut back, 3 bases at V and 6 bases at J, with 13 bases in the middle. The CDR3 DNA reads as TGCGCCAGCAGCTCCAGCGAATCGGTCGAGCAGTACTTC. Its protein is CASSSSESVEQYF.

The chain links TRBV5-1 to TRBJ1-2; D gene ambiguous. Trimming removed 4 bases from V and 0 bases from J, with 7 bases in between. Germline assignment: CDR1 SGHRS and CDR2 YFSETQ. This CDR3 is 13 amino acids long. The CDR3 nucleotides are TGCGCCAGCAGCCCCGGCACTAACTATGGCTACACCTTC. It translates to CASSPGTNYGYTF.

The CDR3: CASSLGAASGSTDTQYF. CDR3 coding DNA: TGTGCCAGCAGCCTAGGCGCCGCTAGCGGGAGCACAGATACGCAGTATTTT. V gene TRBV11-3 combines with J gene TRBJ2-3, with 8 bases that match TRBD2. The CDR3 is 17 residues long. Germline CDR1 is SGHNT and CDR2 is YENEEA. The junction had 10 bases not matched to a gene; V was cut back by 5 bases and J by 0 bases. The whole variable domain, remainder taken from reference TRBV11-3 and TRBJ2-3, is EAGVVQSPRYKIIEKKQPVAFWCNPISGHNTLYWYLQNLGQGPELLIRYENEEAVDDSQLPKDRFSAERLKGVDSTLKIQPAELGDSAVYLCASSLGAASGSTDTQYFGPGTRLTVL.

The chain combines TRBV6-5 with TRBJ2-2; 7 positions agree with TRBD1. Germline V CDR1 and CDR2: MNHEY, SVGAGI. This CDR3 has 14 amino acids. The J segment lost 5 bases and the V segment lost 6 bases, leaving 6 bases of the junction unmatched. CDR3: CASRRDRETGELFF. The CDR3 nucleotides are TGTGCCAGCAGACGGGACAGAGAGACCGGGGAGCTGTTTTTT.

The chain joins TRBV10-2 to TRBJ2-3; D is possibly TRBD1 or TRBD2 (5 bases each). The CDR3 length is 14 residues. CDR1 and CDR2 from the germline V gene are WSHSY and SAAADI. The germline V and J ends were trimmed by 5 bases and 1 base, with 10 bases remaining between them. The CDR3 sequence is CASSYGTRTDTQYF. The DNA of the CDR3 is TGCGCCAGCAGTTACGGGACCCGCACAGATACGCAGTATTTT.

Here the CDR3 reads CASSPGTGVYEQYF. CDR3 DNA: TGTGCCAGCAGTCCCGGGACAGGGGTGTACGAGCAGTACTTC. The chain combines TRBV27 with TRBJ2-7; 10 bases agree with TRBD1. V lost 5 bases to trimming and J lost 4 bases; unmatched junction nucleotides: 5. This CDR3 is built from 14 residues. Germline-derived CDR1 and CDR2 are MNHEY and SMNVEV (reference sequence).

The genes are TRBV11-2 and TRBJ2-1; TRBD2 matches at 10 bases. J gave up 6 bases and V 0 bases, and 5 bases lay outside the gene matches. CDR1 is SGHAT and CDR2 is FQNNGV in the germline V gene. This CDR3 has 16 amino acids. Written as DNA, the CDR3 is TGTGCCAGCAGCTTAGATGGTCTAGCGGGAGCCAATGAGCAGTTCTTC. Protein sequence: CASSLDGLAGANEQFF. Full variable domain (outside the CDR3, taken from reference TRBV11-2 and TRBJ2-1): EAGVAQSPRYKIIEKRQSVAFWCNPISGHATLYWYQQILGQGPKLLIQFQNNGVVDDSQLPKDRFSAERLKGVDSTLKIQPAKLEDSAVYLCASSLDGLAGANEQFFGPGTRLTVL.

The J gene is TRBJ2-1, the V gene TRBV2; 14 bases align to TRBD2. Germline lookup yields CDR1 SNHLY and CDR2 FYNNEI. CDR3 length: 19 amino acids. Trimming removed 7 bases from V and 6 bases from J; junction bases left unmatched: 17. CDR3 sequence: CASNRLGGLAGAGTNEQFF. CDR3 DNA: TGTGCCAGCAACCGTTTGGGGGGACTAGCGGGAGCCGGGACCAATGAGCAGTTCTTC.

V is TRBV6-5 and J is TRBJ1-1, with D hard to call. CDR1 and CDR2 from the germline V gene are MNHEY and SVGAGI. The CDR3 sequence is 14 residues long. V was cut by 3 bases and J by 1 base, with 9 bases left in between. CDR3 in amino acids: CASSYRRTNTEAFF. The CDR3 nucleotides are TGTGCCAGCAGTTATAGGAGGACGAACACTGAAGCTTTCTTT.

This clone was counted a few times. The chain couples TRBV7-9 to TRBJ1-1; 8 nucleotides match TRBD1. CDR1 is SEHNR and CDR2 is FQNEAQ in the germline V gene (reference sequence). The CDR3 loop spans 15 amino acids. V was clipped by 6 bases and J by 3 bases; unmatched bases: 9. In DNA form, the CDR3 reads TGTGCCAGCAGACCTAAGACAGGGGTCGACACTGAAGCTTTCTTT. This sequence encodes CASRPKTGVDTEAFF. Based on the CDR3 plus reference TRBV7-9 and TRBJ1-1, the full variable domain is DTGVSQNPRHKITKRGQNVTFRCDPISEHNRLYWYRQTLGQGPEFLTYFQNEAQLEKSRLLSDRFSAERPKGSFSTLEIQRTEQGDSAMYLCASRPKTGVDTEAFFGQGTRLTVV.

The chain combines TRBV12-3 or TRBV12-4 with TRBJ2-5, with D unresolved. The CDR3 totals 13 residues. V was clipped by 8 bases and J by 1 base, with 11 bases between them. The CDR3 region has the DNA TGTGCCAGCGGCTCAACGACCCAAGAGACCCAGTACTTC. It yields the protein CASGSTTQETQYF.

This sequence joins TRBV11-3 and TRBJ1-3, with D unclear. Looked up from germline, CDR1 is SGHNT and CDR2 is YENEEA. The V end was cut by 4 bases, the J end by 0 bases, with 16 bases between. This CDR3 region has 17 residues. CDR3: CASSWNQDLNSGNTIYF. CDR3 DNA sequence: TGTGCCAGCAGCTGGAACCAGGACCTCAACTCTGGAAACACCATATATTTT.

J is TRBJ2-1 and V is TRBV5-6; D is ambiguous. The CDR3 totals 13 residues. Between the trimmed V and J ends, which lost 2 bases and 3 bases, there was a span of 6 bases. Germline V gene data show CDR1 as SGHDT and CDR2 as YYEEEE. CDR3 bases: TGTGCCAGCAGCTTTGGCTTCTACAATGAGCAGTTCTTC. It encodes CASSFGFYNEQFF.

The chain uses TRBV28 and TRBJ2-1; 7 positions match TRBD1. This CDR3 region has 14 residues. Germline trimming cut 6 bases from V and 4 bases from J; bases unmatched to any gene: 6. CDR1 and CDR2 (germline): MDHEN, SYDVKM. The CDR3 nucleotides are TGTGCCAGCAGAAACAGGGGTCAGTACAATGAGCAGTTCTTC. This codes for CASRNRGQYNEQFF.

V and J are TRBV6-5 and TRBJ2-7, with D perhaps matching TRBD1 (7 bases). The CDR3 consists of 14 residues. V was cut by 8 bases and J by 6 bases, with 20 bases left in between. The germline CDR1 and CDR2 sequences are MNHEY and SVGAGI. The CDR3 DNA is TGTGCCAGCGGACTACAGGGGAACTCCGGCGAGCAGTACGTC. Amino acids: CASGLQGNSGEQYV.

The rearrangement links TRBV7-2 to TRBJ2-2, with D perhaps matching TRBD1 or TRBD2 (5 bases each). The CDR3 contains 16 residues. The V end was cut by 5 bases, the J end by 6 bases, with 19 bases between. Germline CDR1 is SGHTA and CDR2 is FQGNSA. The CDR3 nucleotides are TGTGCCAGCAGCCCACGTCATAGGGGAGAGGCCGGGGAGCTGTTTTTT. This gives the protein CASSPRHRGEAGELFF.

CDR3 coding DNA: TGCAGCGTCGCTATCAGGTTGGGGAGGAACACTGAAGCTTTCTTT. Translated: CSVAIRLGRNTEAFF. The chain employs TRBV29-1 and TRBJ1-1, with D unclear. V dropped 6 bases and J dropped 1 base, with 18 bases sitting between them. The CDR3 covers 15 residues. Germline V gene sequence: CDR1 SQVTM, CDR2 ANQGSEA.

The chain links TRBV5-4 to TRBJ1-2; perhaps TRBD1 as D (5 bases). Trimming removed 5 bases from V and 7 bases from J, with 21 bases in between. Germline V gene lookup returns CDR1 SGHNT and CDR2 YYREEE (reference sequence). This CDR3 has 15 amino acids. CDR3 in DNA: TGTGCCAGCAGGGGGTATGGGGGGTCGGTTAGTGGCTACACCTTC. Amino acid sequence: CASRGYGGSVSGYTF. Filled out from reference TRBV5-4 and TRBJ1-2, the complete variable domain reads ETGVTQSPTHLIKTRGQQVTLRCSSQSGHNTVSWYQQALGQGPQFIFQYYREEENGRGNFPPRFSGLQFPNYSSELNVNALELDDSALYLCASRGYGGSVSGYTFGSGTRLTVV.

This chain connects TRBV19 to TRBJ1-1, with D perhaps matching TRBD1 (6 bases). V lost 7 bases to trimming and J lost 11 bases, with 23 bases between them. The germline CDR1 and CDR2 sequences are LNHDA and SQIVND (reference sequence). There are 14 residues in the CDR3. CDR3 protein: CASIQGGQTSRAFF. The CDR3 region has the DNA TGTGCCAGTATCCAAGGAGGACAGACATCTCGGGCTTTCTTT.

The J gene is TRBJ1-4, the V gene TRBV9; possibly TRBD1 for D (6 bases). V lost 6 bases to trimming and J lost 3 bases, with 12 bases between them. Germline CDR1 reads SGDLS; CDR2 reads YYNGEE. The CDR3 has 14 amino acids. The DNA of the CDR3 is TGTGCCAGCACCAAGGGGGGGGCTAATGAAAAACTGTTTTTT. It encodes CASTKGGANEKLFF.

This chain links TRBV2 with TRBJ2-3, with a possible D match to TRBD1 (5 bases). The germline V and J ends were trimmed by 5 bases and 1 base, with 10 bases remaining between them. From germline, CDR1 is SNHLY and CDR2 FYNNEI. This CDR3 is 14 amino acids long. The CDR3 DNA is TGTGCCAGCAGTTTCCTAGGGGGCACAGATACGCAGTATTTT. It is translated as CASSFLGGTDTQYF.

The chain has TRBV7-9 and TRBJ1-4; possibly TRBD1 for D (6 bases). This CDR3 comprises 14 residues. CDR1 is SEHNR, CDR2 FQNEAQ, per germline (reference sequence). V lost 7 bases and J lost 5, with 14 bases in between. The CDR3 nucleotides read TGTGCCAGCACAATCAGGGGACCAAATGAAAAACTGTTTTTT. This gives the protein CASTIRGPNEKLFF.

The sample holds a few counts of this clone. The chain recombines TRBV2 with TRBJ1-5; perhaps TRBD1 as D (6 bases). CDR3 length: 15 amino acids. Germline V gene data show CDR1 as SNHLY and CDR2 as FYNNEI. The V end was cut by 3 bases, the J end by 2 bases, with 11 bases between. The CDR3 DNA follows: TGTGCCAGCAGTGACGTGACAGGACGCAATCAGCCCCAGCATTTT. Protein sequence: CASSDVTGRNQPQHF. Variable domain in full (rest from reference TRBV2 and TRBJ1-5): EPEVTQTPSHQVTQMGQEVILRCVPISNHLYFYWYRQILGQKVEFLVSFYNNEISEKSEIFDDQFSVERPDGSNFTLKIRSTKLEDSAMYFCASSDVTGRNQPQHFGDGTRLSIL.

A note on this clone: Other DNA sequences from this sample encode an identical CDR3 as well. The chain recombines TRBV5-1 with TRBJ1-4, with TRBD1 matching 8 bases. This CDR3 spans 14 amino acids. Unmatched junction bases numbered 3, after V lost 0 bases and J lost 8 bases. Germline CDR1 SGHRS, CDR2 YFSETQ. CDR3 sequence reads: CASSLGQGNEKLFF. CDR3 nucleotides: TGCGCCAGCAGCTTGGGACAGGGGAACGAAAAACTGTTTTTT.